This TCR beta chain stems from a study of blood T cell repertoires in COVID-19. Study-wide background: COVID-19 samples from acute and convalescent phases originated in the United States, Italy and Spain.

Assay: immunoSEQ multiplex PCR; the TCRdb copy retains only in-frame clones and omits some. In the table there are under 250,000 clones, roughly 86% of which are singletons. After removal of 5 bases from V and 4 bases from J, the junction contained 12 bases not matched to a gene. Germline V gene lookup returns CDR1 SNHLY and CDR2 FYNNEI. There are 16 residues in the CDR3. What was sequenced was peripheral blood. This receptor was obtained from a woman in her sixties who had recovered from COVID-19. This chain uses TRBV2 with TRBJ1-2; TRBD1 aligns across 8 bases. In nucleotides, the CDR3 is TGTGCCAGCAGTTACACCCGGACAGGGATGATCTATGGCTACACCTTC. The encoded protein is CASSYTRTGMIYGYTF.